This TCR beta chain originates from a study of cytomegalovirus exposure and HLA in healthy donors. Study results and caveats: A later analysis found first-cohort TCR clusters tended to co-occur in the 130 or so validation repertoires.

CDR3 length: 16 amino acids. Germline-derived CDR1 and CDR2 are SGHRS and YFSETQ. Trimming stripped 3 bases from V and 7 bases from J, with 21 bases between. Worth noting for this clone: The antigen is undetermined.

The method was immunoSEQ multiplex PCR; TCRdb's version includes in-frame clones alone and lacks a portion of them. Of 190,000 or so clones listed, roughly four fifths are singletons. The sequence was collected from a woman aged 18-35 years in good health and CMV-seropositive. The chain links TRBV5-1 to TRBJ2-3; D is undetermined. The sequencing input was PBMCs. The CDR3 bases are TGCGCCAGCAGCTCACCCGGAGTACCCCTGGGTAATACGCAGTATTTT. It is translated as CASSSPGVPLGNTQYF.